One sample yielded the 20 T cell receptor beta chains listed below, sequenced in a study of cytomegalovirus exposure and HLA in healthy donors listed by TCRdb under 2017. The method behind the library was the immunoSEQ multiplex PCR assay. For the multiplex PCR, a mixture combining 60 forward primers for TCR Vbeta segments and 13 reverse primers for TCR Jbeta segments was used. TCRdb's version of the immuneACCESS table is confined to in-frame rearrangements and falls short of the full clone set. An unresolved V gene accounts for under half of the shortfall where checked; the remainder is of unknown origin. Within this sample are some 150,000 clones, with approximately 84% of them counted one time only. Of the sample, approximately 1.3% falls within the top ten clones. Input material: PBMCs. These receptors were taken from a man aged 25 to 40 in good health and CMV-seropositive.

This clone was picked up one time. The V call is TRBV2, the J call TRBJ2-3; 9 positions agree with TRBD2. The trim removed 7 bases at V and 7 bases at J, leaving 12 bases unmatched. Germline-derived CDR1 and CDR2 are SNHLY and FYNNEI. The CDR3 runs to 15 residues. CDR3 DNA sequence: TGTGCCAGCATTATGATAGCGGGAGCGGGGAATACGCAGTATTTT. Translating gives CASIMIAGAGNTQYF.

This clone was counted a single time. The chain has TRBV6-5 and TRBJ2-7, with 7 bases matching TRBD2. This CDR3 has 14 amino acids. J gave up 2 bases and V 2 bases, and 3 bases lay outside the gene matches. Per germline, CDR1 MNHEY and CDR2 SVGAGI. CDR3 DNA: TGTGCCAGCAGTTACGAAGCGGGACCCTACGAGCAGTACTTC. Its protein product is CASSYEAGPYEQYF.

The gene calls are TRBV11-3 and TRBJ2-2; 9 nucleotides agree with TRBD2. The CDR3 has 18 residues. V lost 2 bases, J lost 6 bases, and 13 bases stayed unmatched. CDR1 is SGHNT, CDR2 YENEEA, per germline. The CDR3 here is CASSLFGGGSGSAGELFF. CDR3 in DNA: TGTGCCAGCAGCTTATTCGGGGGGGGTAGCGGGAGTGCCGGGGAGCTGTTTTTT.

The J gene is TRBJ2-5, the V gene TRBV27; D is uncertain. The CDR3 runs 14 residues. V lost 6 bases and J 4 bases, leaving 15 bases between the germline ends. CDR1 and CDR2 (germline): MNHEY, SMNVEV (reference sequence). The CDR3 region has the DNA TGTGCCAGCAGCCCCCTAGGAGTAGCAGAGACCCAGTACTTC. Translated: CASSPLGVAETQYF.

The chain combines TRBV7-3 with TRBJ2-1; the match to TRBD2 covers 9 bases. CDR3 length equals 14 residues. The V gene end was trimmed by 4 bases and the J gene end by 8 bases; junction bases not matched to a gene: 6. The germline V gene has CDR1 SGHTA and CDR2 FQGTGA. CDR3 in DNA: TGTGCCAGCAGCTCCCCGGGACTAGCACATGAGCAGTTCTTC. Amino acids: CASSSPGLAHEQFF.

The genes are TRBV28 and TRBJ2-2; 9 nucleotides line up with TRBD1. Per the germline V gene, CDR1 is MDHEN and CDR2 is SYDVKM. With V trimmed by 2 bases and J by 3 bases, 1 base remained unmatched. The CDR3 length is 15 residues. CDR3 residues: CASSLGQGYTGELFF. DNA of the CDR3: TGTGCCAGCAGTTTAGGACAGGGGTACACCGGGGAGCTGTTTTTT.

This chain links TRBV29-1 with TRBJ2-3; D is perhaps TRBD2 (6 bases). V was shortened by 7 bases and J by 9 bases, with 17 bases between the two germline ends. The length of the CDR3 is 12 residues. From germline, CDR1 is SQVTM and CDR2 ANQGSEA. The CDR3 reads CSGRPGGSTQYF. The CDR3 nucleotides read TGCAGCGGGAGACCTGGGGGGTCAACGCAGTATTTT.

The table lists this clone with a few counts. This chain connects TRBV6-5 to TRBJ1-3; unclear D gene. CDR1 is MNHEY, CDR2 SVGAGI, per germline. Trimming removed 6 bases from V and 6 bases from J, with 6 bases in between. CDR3 length: 11 amino acids. The DNA of the CDR3 is TGTGCCAGCAGCCGGGAAAACACCATATATTTT. This sequence encodes CASSRENTIYF.

In its sample, this clone was seen a few times. In DNA, the CDR3 is TGTGCCAGCAGCTCTCGACTAGCGGGAGAAGGGGAGCAGTACTTC. It yields the protein CASSSRLAGEGEQYF. The chain is built from TRBV5-5 and TRBJ2-7; 12 nucleotides line up with TRBD2. CDR3 length equals 15 residues. The germline V gene has CDR1 SGHKS and CDR2 YYEKEE (reference sequence). V lost 3 bases and J lost 7; bases outside the gene matches: 8.

The rearrangement uses TRBV18 and TRBJ2-5, with D unclear. Germline V gene lookup returns CDR1 KGHSH and CDR2 LQKENI. The CDR3 length is 13 residues. Trimming took 4 bases from V and 5 from J, leaving 11 bases between them. Here the CDR3 DNA reads TGTGCCAGCTCACGGTCCCAAGAGGAGACCCAGTACTTC. Protein sequence: CASSRSQEETQYF.

This chain joins TRBV5-5 and TRBJ2-3; the D gene is possibly TRBD2 (5 bases). The germline CDR1 and CDR2 sequences are SGHKS and YYEKEE (reference sequence). V lost 6 bases, J lost 4 bases, and 9 bases lay in between. The CDR3 contains 12 residues. This CDR3 is CASILSADTQYF. As DNA, the CDR3 is TGTGCCAGCATCCTTAGCGCAGATACGCAGTATTTT.

This clone was observed a few times. V and J are TRBV7-9 and TRBJ2-7; D perhaps matches TRBD1 (5 bases). V lost 1 base, J lost 3 bases, and 7 bases lay in between. From germline, CDR1 is SEHNR and CDR2 FQNEAQ (reference sequence). The CDR3 length is 13 residues. CDR3 loop: CASSLGQNYEQYF. As DNA, the CDR3 is TGTGCCAGCAGCTTAGGACAGAACTACGAGCAGTACTTC.

The V gene is TRBV14, the J gene TRBJ2-5; weak D call: TRBD2 (6 bases). V was shortened by 1 base and J by 1 base, with 13 bases between the two germline ends. Germline CDR1 SGHDN, CDR2 FVKESK. This CDR3 region has 16 residues. CDR3 sequence reads: CASSQGGSGIQETQYF. The CDR3 nucleotides read TGTGCCAGCAGCCAAGGGGGTAGCGGTATCCAAGAGACCCAGTACTTC.

In its sample, this clone was seen once. The chain uses TRBV27 and TRBJ2-7; the D gene is possibly TRBD2 (6 bases). V lost 3 bases and J lost 6, with 12 bases in between. This CDR3 region has 13 residues. Looked up from germline, CDR1 is MNHEY and CDR2 is SMNVEV (reference sequence). CDR3: CASSLWEEGEQYF. CDR3 bases: TGTGCCAGCAGTTTGTGGGAGGAAGGCGAGCAGTACTTC.

The genes are TRBV11-2 and TRBJ2-7; D unclear. In germline, CDR1 is SGHAT, CDR2 FQNNGV. V was cut by 7 bases and J by 6 bases, with 19 bases left in between. The CDR3 covers 14 residues. Here the CDR3 reads CASKMWAGVSEQYF. The CDR3 nucleotides read TGTGCCAGCAAAATGTGGGCCGGCGTGAGCGAGCAGTACTTC. Full variable domain (remainder filled in from reference TRBV11-2 and TRBJ2-7): EAGVAQSPRYKIIEKRQSVAFWCNPISGHATLYWYQQILGQGPKLLIQFQNNGVVDDSQLPKDRFSAERLKGVDSTLKIQPAKLEDSAVYLCASKMWAGVSEQYFGPGTRLTVT.

The chain links TRBV6-4 to TRBJ1-5, with D hard to call. Germline V gene sequence: CDR1 MRHNA, CDR2 SNTAGT. The CDR3 extends over 14 amino acids. Trimming removed 8 bases from V and 7 bases from J, with 18 bases in between. The CDR3 DNA is TGTGCCAGCCTTACTTGTCGGGTTAGGCAGCCCCAGCATTTT. This gives the protein CASLTCRVRQPQHF.

The chain couples TRBV7-3 to TRBJ1-1; D is undetermined. Germline lookup yields CDR1 SGHTA and CDR2 FQGTGA. The CDR3 runs to 14 residues. The V end was cut by 3 bases, the J end by 0 bases, with 8 bases between. Here the CDR3 DNA reads TGTGCCAGCAGCTTTTCAGTCCTGAACACTGAAGCTTTCTTT. Its protein product is CASSFSVLNTEAFF.

The V and J genes are TRBV19 and TRBJ2-1, with 11 positions matching TRBD2. The CDR3 sequence is 17 residues long. The junction had 6 bases not matched to a gene; V was cut back by 5 bases and J by 0 bases. In germline, CDR1 is LNHDA, CDR2 SQIVND (reference sequence). The CDR3 sequence is CASSGLAGGYSYNEQFF. CDR3 DNA sequence: TGTGCCAGTAGTGGGCTAGCGGGAGGATACTCCTACAATGAGCAGTTCTTC.

This clone has a handful of counts. This rearrangement joins TRBV10-3 to TRBJ1-5; D uncertain. CDR1 ENHRY and CDR2 SYGVKD come from the germline V gene. V was clipped by 4 bases and J by 0 bases, with 7 bases between them. This CDR3 comprises 14 residues. CDR3 in DNA: TGTGCCATCAGTGGAGCTGATAGCAATCAGCCCCAGCATTTT. Translation gives CAISGADSNQPQHF.

The V gene is TRBV29-1, the J gene TRBJ2-1, with TRBD1 identical over 7 bases. Trimming cost V 4 bases and J 7 bases; bases outside gene matches: 4. The CDR3 contains 12 residues. Germline V CDR1 and CDR2: SQVTM, ANQGSEA. The CDR3: CSVGQGGNEQFF. In DNA form, the CDR3 reads TGCAGCGTTGGACAGGGTGGAAATGAGCAGTTCTTC.